This TCR beta chain was sequenced for a study of tumor and adjacent non-tumor tissue in lung cancer (dated by TCRdb to 2017 to 2018). Background on the whole study: The cohort included 12 adenocarcinoma, 2 squamous cell carcinoma and 1 small cell lung cancer patients. Ages among the 15 or so patients ranged from about 30 to 85 years, there were 10 or so men and 5 women, and disease was at TNM stage I to III. In total, sequencing yielded under 150 million productive TCRbeta reads, which works out to an average of around 4.2 million reads per sample. Bulk TCRbeta repertoires were compared between lung tumor tissue and matched distant non-tumor lung tissue obtained from approximately 16 lung cancer patients. For each patient, one tumor sample and one normal lung sample were taken, giving about 29 paired specimens that underwent TCRbeta CDR3 sequencing. The paper's findings and limits, for the study overall: TCR diversity (inverse Simpson) was significantly higher in tumor than in normal lung tissue (431.37 vs 166.20, P = 0.0075, Mann-Whitney U test). Peripheral blood was not sequenced, so blood TCRbeta repertoires in these lung cancer patients were not examined. The cohort had only about 14 patients, and the authors noted that larger samples and more detailed clinical data are needed. The top 100 clones accounted for a significantly larger cumulative portion of the repertoire in normal lung than in tumor tissue. Younger patients had significantly higher TCR diversity, and higher tumor TCR diversity was associated with shorter overall and disease-free survival. Neither the sequencing platform nor unique molecular identifiers are mentioned in the methods.

CDR1 and CDR2 (SGHNT, YENEEA) derive from the germline V gene. From the cysteine through the phenylalanine, the CDR3 covers 13 amino acids. Only the CDR3 part of the read is kept: 39 bases, read in frame from the first base. Bulk unsorted tissue served as the source for RNA extraction, and RNA quality was assessed using a NanoDrop ND-1000 and an Agilent 2100. Newly diagnosed lung cancer patients without prior chemotherapy who had been admitted for thoracic surgery in China between August and November 2014 were enrolled as donors. The study excluded patients who had received radiotherapy or chemotherapy before or who had another cancer at the same time. Surgical tissue pieces of roughly 1-2.2 cm3 were preserved in RNAlater solution and were kept at -80 degrees C until use. Library generation was performed with multiplex PCR. This sample was sequenced with an Illumina HiSeq 2500. TCRbeta libraries were constructed through three rounds of nested PCR with primers (Table S4) according to protocols adapted from ARM-PCR. Before sequencing, PCR products of 200-500 bp were cut from the gel and purified using the QIAquick gel extraction kit. The study's own analysis went as follows. Trimmomatic was used to clean the reads, FLASH was used to merge the reads into complete CDR3 sequences, and MiTCR was used to assign the reads to V(D)J germline segments. VDJtools was used to compute clonal diversity as the inverse Simpson's index. In-frame sequences without a premature stop codon were defined as productive reads. The public reads were reprocessed in TCRdb via fastp at Q25 and MiXCR, keeping in-frame beta chains. Each record represents a unique CDR3 protein, reported with the most common genes and DNA among its rows. TCRdb, not the authors, supplied the V and J calls. The sample yields roughly 150,000 distinct CDR3 sequences; approximately 66% were counted once. The ten largest clones represent about 20% of the sample.

Points on this clonotype: Its antigen remains undetermined. One end of the junction is discordant with germline, which a read error may explain.

The TCR was taken from a man aged 55 to 70 with small cell lung cancer. The rearrangement joined TRBV11-3 to TRBJ2-3, with the D gene not confidently named. The sample was lung tumor tissue. The bases read TGTGCCAACAGCTTTTCCGCGGCCGGTACGCAGTATTTT. Translation gives CANSFSAAGTQYF.